The 9 T cell receptor beta chains below were found in one sample sequenced in a study of blood T cell repertoires in COVID-19 (dated by TCRdb to about 2020). The library relied on the immunoSEQ multiplex PCR assay. The source is immuneACCESS, and TCRdb retained only in-frame sequences with V and J called. Part of the clones is not carried over; for the studies checked, unresolved V genes explain less than half of this, and the remainder is unexplained. The sample has more than 35,000 clones on record, over 75% of them singletons. Around 5% of the sample rests with the top ten. Sequencing was done on a sample of peripheral blood. The origin of the receptors is a human donor in a cohort sampled during active COVID-19.

V and J are TRBV5-1 and TRBJ1-2; 8 bases map to TRBD1. CDR3 length equals 14 residues. Trimming removed 5 bases from V and 4 bases from J; junction bases left unmatched: 7. Looked up from germline, CDR1 is SGHRS and CDR2 is YFSETQ. The CDR3 nucleotides are TGCGCCAGCAGACCCGGGACAGGAGCCTATGGCTACACCTTC. Its translation: CASRPGTGAYGYTF. Looking up the rest from reference TRBV5-1 and TRBJ1-2 gives the full variable domain: KAGVTQTPRYLIKTRGQQVTLSCSPISGHRSVSWYQQTPGQGLQFLFEYFSETQRNKGNFPGRFSGRQFSNSRSEMNVSTLELGDSALYLCASRPGTGAYGYTFGSGTRLTVV.

This clone was counted once. The V call is TRBV27, the J call TRBJ2-3; 16 bases line up with TRBD2. The CDR3 is 18 residues long. Germline lookup yields CDR1 MNHEY and CDR2 SMNVEV (reference sequence). The V segment lost 5 bases and the J segment 5 bases; nucleotides outside the gene matches: 10. CDR3 nucleotides: TGTGCCAGCAGTCCGGGCCGGGGGACTAGCGGGAGGGGAGATACGCAGTATTTT. Translation: CASSPGRGTSGRGDTQYF.

The chain recombines TRBV19 with TRBJ2-1; 8 bases map to TRBD1. The CDR3 runs to 14 residues. V gave up 7 bases and J gave up 6 bases; unmatched junction bases: 8. CDR1 and CDR2 (germline): LNHDA, SQIVND (reference sequence). As DNA, the CDR3 is TGTGCCAGTACTCCCGACAGGGGAATCAATGAGCAGTTCTTC. Amino acids: CASTPDRGINEQFF.

The rearrangement joins TRBV5-1 to TRBJ2-1; 9 bases line up with TRBD2. V was clipped by 0 bases and J by 2 bases; unmatched bases: 3. CDR1 SGHRS and CDR2 YFSETQ come from the germline V gene. This CDR3 is built from 16 residues. The CDR3 region is CASSLGLAVTYNEQFF. CDR3 DNA: TGCGCCAGCAGCTTGGGACTAGCGGTTACCTACAATGAGCAGTTCTTC. Complete variable domain (other parts from reference TRBV5-1 and TRBJ2-1): KAGVTQTPRYLIKTRGQQVTLSCSPISGHRSVSWYQQTPGQGLQFLFEYFSETQRNKGNFPGRFSGRQFSNSRSEMNVSTLELGDSALYLCASSLGLAVTYNEQFFGPGTRLTVL.

The chain carries TRBV5-4 and TRBJ1-1; 7 positions agree with TRBD1. In germline, CDR1 is SGHNT, CDR2 YYREEE (reference sequence). This CDR3 region has 15 residues. The J segment lost 1 base and the V segment lost 4 bases, leaving 7 bases of the junction unmatched. As DNA, the CDR3 is TGTGCCAGCAGCCTTCCGACAGGGCGGAACACTGAAGCTTTCTTT. Translating it yields CASSLPTGRNTEAFF. Filled out from reference TRBV5-4 and TRBJ1-1, the complete variable domain reads ETGVTQSPTHLIKTRGQQVTLRCSSQSGHNTVSWYQQALGQGPQFIFQYYREEENGRGNFPPRFSGLQFPNYSSELNVNALELDDSALYLCASSLPTGRNTEAFFGQGTRLTVV.

CDR3 nucleotide sequence: TGTGCCAGCAGTCTCGATAGCGGACCCTACGAGCAGTACTTC. It yields the protein CASSLDSGPYEQYF. V gene TRBV27 combines with J gene TRBJ2-7; D is perhaps TRBD2 (6 bases). V shed 5 bases and J shed 2 bases, with 13 bases lying between them. The V gene's germline CDR1 is MNHEY and CDR2 SMNVEV (reference sequence). The CDR3 is made up of 14 amino acids.

This chain connects TRBV3-1 (or the pseudogene TRBV3-2) to TRBJ2-7; D unclear. The CDR3 has 14 amino acids. Germline V gives CDR1 LGHDT, CDR2 YNNKEL (reference sequence). Trimming stripped 9 bases from V and 0 bases from J, with 15 bases between. CDR3 in DNA: TGTGCCAGGCCATGGCGCCGGAGCTCCTACGAGCAGTACTTC. Translating gives CARPWRRSSYEQYF.

The gene calls are TRBV7-6 and TRBJ2-1; TRBD2 aligns across 7 bases. V trimming: 1 base; J trimming: 6 bases; junction bases outside the gene matches: 6. The CDR3 spans 15 residues. From germline, CDR1 is SGHVS and CDR2 FNYEAQ. CDR3 residues: CASSLVAGGANEQFF. CDR3 in DNA: TGTGCCAGCAGCTTAGTAGCGGGCGGGGCCAATGAGCAGTTCTTC.

The genes are TRBV5-8 and TRBJ2-7, with TRBD2 identical over 13 bases. V lost 0 bases, J lost 6 bases, and 3 bases stayed unmatched. CDR3 length: 15 amino acids. The germline V gene encodes CDR1 SGHTS and CDR2 YDEGEE. Written as DNA, the CDR3 is TGTGCCAGCAGCTTGGGACTAGCGGGGGGTCTCGAGCAGTACTTC. Translating gives CASSLGLAGGLEQYF.